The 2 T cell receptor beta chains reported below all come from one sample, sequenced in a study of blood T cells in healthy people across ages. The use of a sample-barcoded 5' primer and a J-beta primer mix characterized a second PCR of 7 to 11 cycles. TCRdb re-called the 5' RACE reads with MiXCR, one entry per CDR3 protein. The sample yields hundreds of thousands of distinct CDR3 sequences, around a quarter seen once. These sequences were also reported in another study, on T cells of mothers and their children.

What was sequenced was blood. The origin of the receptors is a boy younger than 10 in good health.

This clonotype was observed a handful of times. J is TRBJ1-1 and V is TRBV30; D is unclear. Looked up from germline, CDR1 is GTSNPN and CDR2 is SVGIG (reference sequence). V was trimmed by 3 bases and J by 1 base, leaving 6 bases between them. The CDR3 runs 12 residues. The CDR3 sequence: CAWSLQNTEAFF. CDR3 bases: TGTGCCTGGAGCCTCCAGAACACTGAAGCTTTCTTT.

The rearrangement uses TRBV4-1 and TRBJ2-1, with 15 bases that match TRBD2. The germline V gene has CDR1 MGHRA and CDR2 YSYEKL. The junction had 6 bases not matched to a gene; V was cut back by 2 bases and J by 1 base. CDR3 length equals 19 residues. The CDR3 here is CASSQPGLAGGGSYNEQFF. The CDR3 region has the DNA TGCGCCAGCAGCCAACCGGGACTAGCGGGAGGAGGTTCCTACAATGAGCAGTTCTTC.